The sample holds a few counts of the clone carrying this T cell receptor beta chain. Antigen unknown. Expressed TCRB transcripts got sequenced, as all isolated RNA was reverse transcribed. Sequenced by immunoSEQ multiplex PCR; TCRdb stores in-frame clones only, minus some. The data contain around 600,000 clones, around 12% of them singletons. Germline CDR1 and CDR2: SEHNR and FQNEAQ (reference sequence). V was clipped by 8 bases and J by 3 bases; unmatched bases: 8. The CDR3 runs 14 residues. Markers CD45RO/CCR7/CD25/CD127/CD95/CD27 served to sort CD4+ naive, central memory, regulatory and stem cell-like memory cells. This entry is derived from a study of beta chain features in type 1 diabetes. Study-level points and caveats: For type 1 diabetes patients, VDJ junctions showed fewer insertions and more deletions. Type 1 diabetes patients had TCRB CDR3s that were shorter (moderately but significantly so) in all four CD4+ subsets.

Sequenced input: naive CD4+ T cells from blood. This TCR was recovered from a man aged 25-40 years with type 1 diabetes. This rearrangement joins TRBV7-9 to TRBJ2-7; 9 bases are shared with TRBD1. The CDR3 DNA is TGTGCCAGCGCATCGGACAGGGGAAGCTACGAGCAGTACTTC. It specifies CASASDRGSYEQYF.